The clone carrying this TCR beta chain was detected many times. The antigen is not known. This sample is drawn from a study of CD8 T cells in ankylosing spondylitis. Library preparation for TCR beta used quantitative 5'-RACE with molecular barcodes. TCRdb re-called the 5' RACE reads with MiXCR, one entry per CDR3 protein. The sample lists 200,000 to 250,000 distinct CDR3 sequences; roughly a tenth were seen once. Trimming at V came to 6 bases and at J to 8 bases, leaving 11 bases not matched to a gene. This CDR3 region has 13 residues. Germline lookup yields CDR1 DFQATT and CDR2 SNEGSKA (reference sequence). The study's findings and limits: Seemingly characteristic of ankylosing spondylitis blood was a TCR beta motif consisting of fewer than 10 highly homologous variants. Reactive arthritis synovial fluid and blood were previously reported to contain some motif variants.

The sequence came from a male donor with ankylosing spondylitis or in good health (not recorded which). The chain has TRBV20-1 and TRBJ1-2; 8 nucleotides align to TRBD1. Sample: blood, either unsorted or a sorted T cell fraction (not recorded which). CDR3 DNA sequence: TGCAGTGCCATCGAGACAGGGGCAGGAGGCTACACCTTC. Its translation: CSAIETGAGGYTF.